This T cell receptor beta chain was identified during a study of early T cells in non-severe SARS-CoV-2 infection. About the study: Whole-blood bulk RNA, unsorted, was sequenced, and chains were unpaired. Study conclusions and caveats: Anti-spike CD8 responses were favored by VDJdb matching, which missed private and CD4 specificities.

The TCR library protocol attached unique molecular identifiers to the individual cDNA molecules. TCRdb itself ran the 5' RACE reads through MiXCR, one entry per CDR3 protein. The profile shows 55,000 to 65,000 distinct CDR3 sequences, roughly 10% of them singletons. Trimming cost V 5 bases and J 10 bases, with 26 bases left between them. Germline assignment: CDR1 MNHEY and CDR2 SMNVEV (reference sequence). The CDR3 is 16 residues long. This clonotype was counted many times. What it binds is unknown. The chain carries TRBV27 and TRBJ1-1; possible D gene TRBD1, 6 bases. This clonotype was obtained from an adult who was a healthcare worker with PCR-confirmed SARS-CoV-2 infection or an uninfected control (not recorded which). The sequenced sample was whole blood. The DNA for the CDR3 is TGTGCCAGCAGTAGGGGGTTGGGCAGCCAGGCGATACGAGCTTTCTTT. Amino acids: CASSRGLGSQAIRAFF.